The 9 T cell receptor beta chains given below trace back to one sample, sequenced in a study of shared clonotypes between healthy human individuals. TCRdb's copy holds only in-frame clones and misses some; the assay was immunoSEQ multiplex PCR. The data hold around 2.1 million clones, with about 92% observed a single time. CD8 cells regarded as naive lacked CD45RO, were positively chosen for CCR7, and omitted terminally differentiated effector memory CD45RA+ cells. Sequencing was done on a sample of naive CD8+ T cells from PBMCs. These receptors were obtained from a man younger than 35 in good health. Some clones in this sample may be carry-over from other donors' samples.

In regard to this clone: Other nucleotide sequences in the sample specify the same CDR3. This sequence joins TRBV19 and TRBJ2-7; TRBD1 aligns across 9 bases. V dropped 6 bases and J dropped 0; count of bases not matched to a gene: 3. The CDR3 is 14 residues long. CDR1 and CDR2 (germline): LNHDA, SQIVND (reference sequence). Here the CDR3 reads CASSETGGSYEQYF. CDR3 DNA: TGTGCCAGTAGCGAGACAGGGGGCTCCTACGAGCAGTACTTC.

This rearrangement joins TRBV6-5 to TRBJ1-1; D not certain. Germline V gene lookup returns CDR1 MNHEY and CDR2 SVGAGI. The CDR3 length is 15 residues. V lost 6 bases to trimming and J lost 0 bases, with 14 bases between them. This CDR3 reads CASRPPEDLNTEAFF. The CDR3 bases are TGTGCCAGCAGACCCCCCGAGGACCTGAACACTGAAGCTTTCTTT.

The rearrangement joins TRBV13 to TRBJ2-5; 8 nucleotides align to TRBD1. V was pared by 6 bases and J by 3 bases, with 12 bases of the junction left unmatched. The CDR3 totals 16 residues. Germline CDR1 is PRHDT and CDR2 is FYEKMQ (reference sequence). Here the CDR3 DNA reads TGTGCCAGCAGTTATGCTGGACAGGGATGGGAAGAGACCCAGTACTTC. It specifies CASSYAGQGWEETQYF.

The chain couples TRBV13 to TRBJ1-2; D gene unclear. The V gene's germline CDR1 is PRHDT and CDR2 FYEKMQ (reference sequence). Deletions cut 0 bases from V and 3 bases from J, with 8 bases between. The CDR3 extends over 14 amino acids. The chain's CDR3 is CASSLGSADYGYTF. CDR3 nucleotides: TGTGCCAGCAGCTTAGGATCTGCAGACTATGGCTACACCTTC.

The CDR3 is CASSALAGPLRNEQFF. CDR3 DNA: TGCGCCAGCAGCGCTCTAGCGGGCCCACTTAGGAATGAGCAGTTCTTC. The chain couples TRBV5-1 to TRBJ2-1, with 8 bases matching TRBD2. With V trimmed by 4 bases and J by 7 bases, 13 bases remained unmatched. Germline V CDR1 and CDR2: SGHRS, YFSETQ. The CDR3 length is 16 residues.

The chain links TRBV21-1 to TRBJ2-7; the table assigns TRBD2, which was not confirmed against the DNA. TRBV21-1 is a listed pseudogene. The CDR3 runs to 17 residues. Here the CDR3 DNA reads TGTGCCAGCAGCACCTTCCAGCGGGAGGAGAGGGAGTACGAGCAGTACTTC. Translation gives CASSTFQREEREYEQYF.

The chain has TRBV15 and TRBJ2-1; D perhaps matches TRBD2 (6 bases). The CDR3 extends over 16 amino acids. Trimming cost V 5 bases and J 8 bases, with 22 bases left between them. Germline V gene lookup returns CDR1 LNHNV and CDR2 YYDKDF (reference sequence). This chain's CDR3 is CATSSRLGGLIYEQFF. The CDR3 coding sequence is TGTGCCACCAGCTCGCGATTAGGAGGGCTGATATATGAGCAGTTCTTC.

Only one count was recorded for this clone. The chain has TRBV7-8 and TRBJ1-1; TRBD1 might be the D (6 bases). V lost 8 bases to trimming and J lost 7 bases, with 14 bases between them. Germline V gives CDR1 SGHVS, CDR2 FQNEAQ. This CDR3 contains 12 residues. The CDR3 sequence is CASARTEGEAFF. CDR3 DNA: TGTGCCAGCGCCCGGACAGAAGGTGAAGCTTTCTTT.

This clone has just one count. The V and J genes are TRBV4-1 and TRBJ2-1; D possibly matches TRBD1 or TRBD2 (6 bases each). CDR3 length: 15 residues. The germline V gene has CDR1 MGHRA and CDR2 YSYEKL. Trimming cost V 0 bases and J 6 bases, with 12 bases left between them. The CDR3 DNA is TGCGCCAGCAGCCAAGATCTCGGAGGGGGCAATGAGCAGTTCTTC. The encoded protein is CASSQDLGGGNEQFF.